In its sample, the clone carrying this T cell receptor beta chain was seen a few times. Its specificity is unknown. This sample is drawn from a study of blood T cells in healthy people across ages. Study-wide results and limits: Estimated diversity across one million T cells was deemed an underestimate.

Through a sample-barcoded 5' primer and a J-beta primer mix, a second PCR was run for about 7 to 12 cycles. One entry per CDR3 protein, called by TCRdb with MiXCR from the 5' RACE reads. The sample contains fewer than 2,000,000 distinct CDR3 sequences, approximately 39% of which appear only once. This sequence originates from a human donor in good health. Sequencing input: blood.

CDR3 residues: CASRQAGGLKTQYF. For the CDR3, the DNA is TGTGCCAGCAGACAAGCGGGGGGCTTGAAGACCCAGTACTTC. The chain couples TRBV7-2 to TRBJ2-5; 9 nucleotides agree with TRBD2. CDR1 is SGHTA and CDR2 is FQGNSA in the germline V gene. V trimming: 6 bases; J trimming: 6 bases; junction bases outside the gene matches: 8. The CDR3 totals 14 residues.